The next 20 T cell receptor beta chains were all read from a single sample in a study of blood T cell repertoires in COVID-19. Here immunoSEQ multiplex PCR was the method, and the copy in TCRdb shows in-frame clones only, minus some. The sample shows more than 300,000 clones, roughly 90% of them seen only once. Material: PBMCs or T cells enriched from blood (not recorded which). These receptors were obtained from a woman in her twenties or thirties who had been exposed to COVID-19.

This chain connects TRBV2 to TRBJ2-3; D may be TRBD2 (7 bases). CDR3 length: 15 residues. Trimming removed 5 bases from V and 1 base from J, with 13 bases in between. CDR1 is SNHLY and CDR2 is FYNNEI in the germline V gene. The CDR3 loop reads CASSRRGPGTDTQYF. The CDR3 nucleotides are TGTGCCAGCAGTCGGCGGGGGCCCGGCACAGATACGCAGTATTTT. Looking up the rest from reference TRBV2 and TRBJ2-3 gives the full variable domain: EPEVTQTPSHQVTQMGQEVILRCVPISNHLYFYWYRQILGQKVEFLVSFYNNEISEKSEIFDDQFSVERPDGSNFTLKIRSTKLEDSAMYFCASSRRGPGTDTQYFGPGTRLTVL.

The chain is built from TRBV19 and TRBJ1-4; D might be TRBD1 (6 bases). Trimming shortened V by 6 bases and J by 8 bases, and 16 bases separated the two germline ends. The germline gives CDR1 LNHDA, CDR2 SQIVND (reference sequence). This CDR3 is built from 14 residues. The DNA for the CDR3 is TGTGCCAGTAGCACCAGGGGCCTCGGGGAAAAACTGTTTTTT. It translates to CASSTRGLGEKLFF.

The chain links TRBV4-1 to TRBJ1-5; 10 bases agree with TRBD1. Germline values: CDR1 MGHRA, CDR2 YSYEKL. The length of the CDR3 is 16 residues. With V trimmed by 4 bases and J by 12 bases, 15 bases remained unmatched. The CDR3 DNA reads as TGCGCCAGCAGCCCTGCATTCGACAGGGGGCTCAAGGGCCAGCATTTT. Translation: CASSPAFDRGLKGQHF.

This sequence joins TRBV5-1 and TRBJ1-1; a weak D match, TRBD1 (6 bases). The CDR3 consists of 16 residues. Germline V CDR1 and CDR2: SGHRS, YFSETQ. The V gene lost 0 bases and the J gene lost 3 bases, with 15 bases spanning the gap. CDR3 residues: CASSLGQMGADTEAFF. CDR3 in DNA: TGCGCCAGCAGCTTGGGTCAAATGGGGGCAGACACTGAAGCTTTCTTT. Using reference TRBV5-1 and TRBJ1-1 for the parts outside the CDR3, the full variable domain is KAGVTQTPRYLIKTRGQQVTLSCSPISGHRSVSWYQQTPGQGLQFLFEYFSETQRNKGNFPGRFSGRQFSNSRSEMNVSTLELGDSALYLCASSLGQMGADTEAFFGQGTRLTVV.

The rearrangement links TRBV29-1 to TRBJ1-1; 7 nucleotides line up with TRBD1. V shed 3 bases, J shed 3 bases, and the junction held 4 bases outside the gene matches. Germline V gene sequence: CDR1 SQVTM, CDR2 ANQGSEA. The CDR3 spans 13 residues. CDR3 bases: TGCAGCGTTGACCCAGGGGGAGACACTGAAGCTTTCTTT. Encoded protein: CSVDPGGDTEAFF. The full variable domain, its missing parts supplied by reference TRBV29-1 and TRBJ1-1, is SAVISQKPSRDICQRGTSLTIQCQVDSQVTMMFWYRQQPGQSLTLIATANQGSEATYESGFVIDKFPISRPNLTFSTLTVSNMSPEDSSIYLCSVDPGGDTEAFFGQGTRLTVV.

The J gene is TRBJ2-1, the V gene TRBV27; TRBD1 matches at 7 bases. In germline, CDR1 is MNHEY, CDR2 SMNVEV (reference sequence). The CDR3 length is 15 residues. The trim removed 3 bases at V and 2 bases at J, leaving 4 bases unmatched. This CDR3 is CASSFDRVTYNEQFF. The CDR3 DNA reads as TGTGCCAGCAGTTTCGACAGGGTCACCTACAATGAGCAGTTCTTC.

The rearrangement joins TRBV7-9 to TRBJ1-6; 8 positions match TRBD1. Germline-derived CDR1 and CDR2 are SEHNR and FQNEAQ (reference sequence). This CDR3 spans 16 amino acids. V was pared by 3 bases and J by 7 bases, with 8 bases of the junction left unmatched. The CDR3 DNA sequence: TGTGCCAGCAGCTTCGGTCAGGGGGCGAGGAATTCACCCCTCCACTTT. Translating gives CASSFGQGARNSPLHF.

The chain couples TRBV12-3 or TRBV12-4 to TRBJ1-2, with D hard to call. The ends were cut back, 3 bases at V and 6 bases at J, with 11 bases in the middle. CDR3 length equals 13 residues. CDR3 sequence reads: CASSFGVVDGYTF. In DNA, the CDR3 is TGTGCCAGCAGTTTCGGAGTGGTCGATGGCTACACCTTC.

The gene calls are TRBV6-6 and TRBJ1-2; D possibly corresponds to TRBD1 (5 bases). Germline CDR1 reads MNHNY; CDR2 reads SVGAGI (reference sequence). With 2 bases removed from V and 6 bases from J, the gap between germline ends came to 16 bases. This CDR3 contains 15 residues. The CDR3 sequence: CASSYDAGRLNGYTF. DNA for the CDR3: TGTGCCAGCAGTTACGACGCAGGGCGACTGAATGGCTACACCTTC.

The gene calls are TRBV3-1 (or the pseudogene TRBV3-2) and TRBJ2-1; D gene uncertain. The germline V gene encodes CDR1 LGHDT and CDR2 YNNKEL (reference sequence). The CDR3 has 17 residues. Trimming cost V 0 bases and J 2 bases, with 14 bases left between them. The CDR3 here is CASSQEPQLGAYNEQFF. DNA of the CDR3: TGTGCCAGCAGCCAAGAACCCCAACTGGGCGCCTACAATGAGCAGTTCTTC.

This rearrangement joins TRBV2 to TRBJ1-5; D is ambiguous. The CDR3 sequence is 14 residues long. CDR1 SNHLY and CDR2 FYNNEI come from the germline V gene. Trimming shortened V by 4 bases and J by 3 bases, and 10 bases separated the two germline ends. The CDR3 spells CASSAWQINQPQHF. CDR3 in DNA: TGTGCCAGCAGTGCATGGCAGATCAATCAGCCCCAGCATTTT. The variable domain in full, completed from reference TRBV2 and TRBJ1-5, reads EPEVTQTPSHQVTQMGQEVILRCVPISNHLYFYWYRQILGQKVEFLVSFYNNEISEKSEIFDDQFSVERPDGSNFTLKIRSTKLEDSAMYFCASSAWQINQPQHFGDGTRLSIL.

The J gene is TRBJ1-1, the V gene TRBV5-1; D is unresolved. This CDR3 has 14 residues. V dropped 2 bases and J dropped 1 base, with 9 bases sitting between them. The germline V gene has CDR1 SGHRS and CDR2 YFSETQ. Here the CDR3 DNA reads TGCGCCAGCAGCTTATCTGGAGGGAACACTGAAGCTTTCTTT. Translating gives CASSLSGGNTEAFF. The whole variable domain, filled in from reference TRBV5-1 and TRBJ1-1, reads KAGVTQTPRYLIKTRGQQVTLSCSPISGHRSVSWYQQTPGQGLQFLFEYFSETQRNKGNFPGRFSGRQFSNSRSEMNVSTLELGDSALYLCASSLSGGNTEAFFGQGTRLTVV.

This chain joins TRBV18 and TRBJ1-6, with 9 bases identical to TRBD1. CDR3 length: 15 residues. V lost 4 bases to trimming and J lost 10 bases; unmatched junction nucleotides: 8. From germline, CDR1 is KGHSH and CDR2 LQKENI. CDR3 DNA sequence: TGTGCCAGCTCACTGACGGGACAGGGCGAATCACCCCTCCACTTT. Translated: CASSLTGQGESPLHF.

V is TRBV2 and J is TRBJ2-7; D is perhaps TRBD1 (6 bases). This CDR3 comprises 14 residues. From germline, CDR1 is SNHLY and CDR2 FYNNEI. With 7 bases removed from V and 7 bases from J, the gap between germline ends came to 20 bases. CDR3 residues: CASTPLTGRMEQYF. The DNA of the CDR3 is TGTGCCAGCACCCCTCTGACAGGCCGTATGGAGCAGTACTTC.

The rearrangement joins TRBV2 to TRBJ1-5, with TRBD1 identical over 10 bases. The CDR3 covers 14 residues. V shed 4 bases and J 5 bases; nucleotides not matched to a gene: 2. CDR1 and CDR2 from the germline V gene are SNHLY and FYNNEI. The CDR3 DNA is TGTGCCAGCAGTGGGGACAGGGGCTATCAGCCCCAGCATTTT. The encoded protein is CASSGDRGYQPQHF.

CDR3 sequence reads: CASSPVRGGTEAFF. The CDR3 DNA reads as TGCGCCAGCAGCCCAGTTAGGGGGGGCACTGAAGCTTTCTTT. The chain recombines TRBV5-1 with TRBJ1-1; D might be TRBD1 (6 bases). The CDR3 spans 14 residues. Germline CDR1 is SGHRS and CDR2 is YFSETQ. Trimming removed 4 bases at V and 4 bases at J, with 14 bases between.

The V and J genes are TRBV11-1 and TRBJ2-3; no clear D gene. Trimming took 3 bases from V and 5 from J, leaving 3 bases between them. Germline V CDR1 and CDR2: SGHAT, FQDESV (reference sequence). This CDR3 is 11 amino acids long. This CDR3 reads CASSFVDTQYF. The DNA for the CDR3 is TGTGCCAGCAGCTTCGTAGATACGCAGTATTTT.

Comment on this clone: The junction shows a germline mismatch at one end, possibly a read error. V and J are TRBV5-1 and TRBJ2-7, with D possibly being TRBD1 (5 bases). Germline V gives CDR1 SGHRS, CDR2 YFSETQ. The length of the CDR3 is 13 residues. This CDR3 reads CASSFVQGSWALF. The CDR3 nucleotides are TGCGCCAGCAGCTTTGTGCAGGGAAGCTGGGCCCTCTTC.

The chain carries TRBV18 and TRBJ2-5; tentatively, D is TRBD1 (6 bases). Germline values: CDR1 KGHSH, CDR2 LQKENI. This CDR3 spans 15 amino acids. V gave up 6 bases and J gave up 0 bases, with 14 bases separating them. The CDR3 sequence is CASSYPTGHQETQYF. In DNA, the CDR3 is TGTGCCAGCTCCTACCCTACAGGGCACCAAGAGACCCAGTACTTC.

This chain connects TRBV9 to TRBJ1-1, with 7 bases matching TRBD1. The CDR3 length is 17 residues. Germline values: CDR1 SGDLS, CDR2 YYNGEE. Trimming took 4 bases from V and 1 from J; bases not matched to a gene: 13. CDR3 in DNA: TGTGCCAGCAGCAGCGACCCCTGGGCAGGGGGGAACACTGAAGCTTTCTTT. Translation gives CASSSDPWAGGNTEAFF.